This T cell receptor (beta chain) was sequenced in a study of blood T cell repertoires in COVID-19. Overall study: Researchers got acute and convalescent COVID-19 samples from the United States, Italy and Spain. T cells, B-cell-depleted T cells, or PBMCs provided the cDNA or gDNA that served as material.

In the original processing: For nucleated cells, counts were estimated from reference gene primer amplification. Repertoires were generated with immunoSEQ multiplex PCR, while TCRdb's copy carries only in-frame clones and drops some. The DNA gave D and trimming, while V, J and clone size come from that table. The data hold fewer than 35,000 clones, with more than 85% observed a single time. V shed 10 bases and J shed 3 bases, with 10 bases lying between them. This CDR3 region has 12 residues. Germline CDR1 and CDR2: MNHEY and SMNVEV (reference sequence). The TCR originated in a woman at least 80 years old with active or convalescent COVID-19. Sequencing used peripheral blood. V is TRBV27 and J is TRBJ1-5; D is undetermined. In DNA, the CDR3 is TGTGCCATCGGACTGAACAATCAGCCCCAGCATTTT. Residues: CAIGLNNQPQHF.